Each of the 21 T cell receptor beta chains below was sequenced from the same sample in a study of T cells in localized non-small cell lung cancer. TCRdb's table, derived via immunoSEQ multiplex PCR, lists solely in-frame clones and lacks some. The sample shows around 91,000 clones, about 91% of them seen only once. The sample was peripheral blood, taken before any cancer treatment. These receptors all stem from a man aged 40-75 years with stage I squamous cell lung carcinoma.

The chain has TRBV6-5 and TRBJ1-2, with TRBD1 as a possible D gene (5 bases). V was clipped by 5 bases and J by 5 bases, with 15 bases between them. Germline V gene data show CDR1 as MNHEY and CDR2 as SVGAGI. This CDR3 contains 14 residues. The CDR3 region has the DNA TGTGCCAGCAGTGCGGCTCTGGGGGGGTATGGCTACACCTTC. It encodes CASSAALGGYGYTF.

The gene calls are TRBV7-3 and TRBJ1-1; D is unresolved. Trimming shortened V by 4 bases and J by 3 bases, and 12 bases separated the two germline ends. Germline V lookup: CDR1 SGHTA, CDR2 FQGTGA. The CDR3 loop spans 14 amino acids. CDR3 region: CASSSGYRHTEAFF. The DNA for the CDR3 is TGTGCCAGCAGCTCCGGTTATCGACACACTGAAGCTTTCTTT.

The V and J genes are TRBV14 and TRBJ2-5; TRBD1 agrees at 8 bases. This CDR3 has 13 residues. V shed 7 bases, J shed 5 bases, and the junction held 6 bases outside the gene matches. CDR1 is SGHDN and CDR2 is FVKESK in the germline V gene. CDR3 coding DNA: TGTGCCAGCACAGGGGGCTCGGGGGAGACCCAGTACTTC. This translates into CASTGGSGETQYF.

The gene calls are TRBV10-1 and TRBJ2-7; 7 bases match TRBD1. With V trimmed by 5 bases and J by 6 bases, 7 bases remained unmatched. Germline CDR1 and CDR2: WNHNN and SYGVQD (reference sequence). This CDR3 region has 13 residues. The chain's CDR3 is CASSSDRASEQYF. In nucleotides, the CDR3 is TGCGCCAGCAGTTCCGACAGGGCCAGCGAGCAGTACTTC.

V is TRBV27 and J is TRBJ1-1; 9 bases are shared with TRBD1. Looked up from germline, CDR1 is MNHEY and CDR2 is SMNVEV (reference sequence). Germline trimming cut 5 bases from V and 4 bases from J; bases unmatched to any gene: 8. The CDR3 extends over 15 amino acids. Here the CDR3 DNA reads TGTGCCAGCAGTCGAAACGGACAGGGGAGCACTGAAGCTTTCTTT. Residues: CASSRNGQGSTEAFF.

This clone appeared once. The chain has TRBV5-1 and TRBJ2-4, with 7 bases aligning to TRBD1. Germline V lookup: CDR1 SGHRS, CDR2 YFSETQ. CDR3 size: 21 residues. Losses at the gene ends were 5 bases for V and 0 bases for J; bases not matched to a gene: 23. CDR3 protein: CASSSEPTGLRGSTAKNIQYF. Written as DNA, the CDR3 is TGCGCCAGCAGTTCAGAACCGACAGGGCTAAGAGGCTCTACAGCCAAAAACATTCAGTACTTC.

CDR3 nucleotides: TGTGCCAGCTCACCGGTGGACAGGTCTGGAAACACCATATATTTT. Its translation: CASSPVDRSGNTIYF. The chain links TRBV18 to TRBJ1-3; 7 bases map to TRBD1. Germline CDR1 is KGHSH and CDR2 is LQKENI. Unmatched junction bases numbered 3, after V lost 3 bases and J lost 1 base. The CDR3 loop spans 15 amino acids.

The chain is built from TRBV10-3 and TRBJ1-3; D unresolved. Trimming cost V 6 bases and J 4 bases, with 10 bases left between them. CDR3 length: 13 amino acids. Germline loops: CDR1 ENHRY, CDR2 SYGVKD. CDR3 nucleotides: TGTGCCATCAGGTCGAACGTCGGAAACACCATATATTTT. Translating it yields CAIRSNVGNTIYF.

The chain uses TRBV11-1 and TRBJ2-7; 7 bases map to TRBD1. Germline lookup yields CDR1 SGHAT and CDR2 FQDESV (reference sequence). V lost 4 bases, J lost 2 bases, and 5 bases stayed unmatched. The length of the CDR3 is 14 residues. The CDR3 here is CASSYTGATYEQYF. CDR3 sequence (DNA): TGTGCCAGCAGCTACACAGGGGCTACCTACGAGCAGTACTTC.

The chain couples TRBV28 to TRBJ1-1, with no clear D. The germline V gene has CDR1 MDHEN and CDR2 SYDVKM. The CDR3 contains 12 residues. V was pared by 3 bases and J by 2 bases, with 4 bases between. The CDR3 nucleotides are TGTGCCAGCAGTTTGAGAAACACTGAAGCTTTCTTT. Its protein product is CASSLRNTEAFF.

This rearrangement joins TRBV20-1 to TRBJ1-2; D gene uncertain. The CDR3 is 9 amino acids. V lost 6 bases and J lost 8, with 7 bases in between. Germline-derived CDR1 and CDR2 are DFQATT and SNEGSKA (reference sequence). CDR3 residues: CSAGPGYTF. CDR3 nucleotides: TGCAGTGCAGGACCAGGCTACACCTTC.

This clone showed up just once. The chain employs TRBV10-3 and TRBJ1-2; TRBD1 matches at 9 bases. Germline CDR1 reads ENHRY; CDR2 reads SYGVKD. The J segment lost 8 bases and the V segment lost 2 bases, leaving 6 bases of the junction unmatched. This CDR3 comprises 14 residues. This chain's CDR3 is CAISEPLDRGGYTF. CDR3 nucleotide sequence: TGTGCCATCAGTGAGCCGCTGGACAGGGGAGGCTACACCTTC.

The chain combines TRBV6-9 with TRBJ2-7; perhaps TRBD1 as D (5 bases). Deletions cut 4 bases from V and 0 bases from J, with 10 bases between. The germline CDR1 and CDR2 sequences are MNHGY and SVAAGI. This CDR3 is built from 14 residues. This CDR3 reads CASSSRTLSYEQYF. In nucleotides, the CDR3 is TGTGCCAGCAGTTCCCGGACACTCTCCTACGAGCAGTACTTC.

The CDR3 loop is CASSQPGGGEGDTQYF. The CDR3 DNA sequence: TGTGCCAGCAGCCAACCAGGAGGGGGGGAGGGAGATACGCAGTATTTT. The chain joins TRBV4-2 to TRBJ2-3, with D tentatively TRBD2 (7 bases). V shed 2 bases and J shed 5 bases, with 17 bases lying between them. The CDR3 loop spans 16 amino acids. Germline lookup yields CDR1 LGHNA and CDR2 YNFKEQ.

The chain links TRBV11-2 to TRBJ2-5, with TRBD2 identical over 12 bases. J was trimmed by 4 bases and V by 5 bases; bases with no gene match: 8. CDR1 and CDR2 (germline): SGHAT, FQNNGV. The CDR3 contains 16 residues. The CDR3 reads CASSPRLAGAGETQYF. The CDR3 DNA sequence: TGTGCCAGCAGCCCCAGACTAGCGGGGGCGGGAGAGACCCAGTACTTC.

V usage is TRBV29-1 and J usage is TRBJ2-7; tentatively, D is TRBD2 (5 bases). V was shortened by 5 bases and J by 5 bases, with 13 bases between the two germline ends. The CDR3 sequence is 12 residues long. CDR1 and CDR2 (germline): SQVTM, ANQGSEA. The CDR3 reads CSVYEGRDEQYF. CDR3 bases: TGCAGCGTTTACGAGGGTCGCGACGAGCAGTACTTC.

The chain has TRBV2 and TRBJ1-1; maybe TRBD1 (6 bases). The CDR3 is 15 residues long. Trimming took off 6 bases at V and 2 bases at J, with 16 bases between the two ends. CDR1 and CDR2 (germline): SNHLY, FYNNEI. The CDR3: CASRREGGENTEAFF. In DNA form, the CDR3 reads TGTGCCAGCAGGCGAGAGGGGGGGGAAAACACTGAAGCTTTCTTT.

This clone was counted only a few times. CDR3 loop: CASRLGQHWYTEAFF. DNA for the CDR3: TGTGCCAGCAGATTGGGACAGCATTGGTACACTGAAGCTTTCTTT. The V call is TRBV6-1, the J call TRBJ1-1; 7 bases map to TRBD1. V shed 6 bases, J shed 3 bases, and the junction held 10 bases outside the gene matches. Germline assignment: CDR1 MNHNS and CDR2 SASEGT. CDR3 length equals 15 residues.

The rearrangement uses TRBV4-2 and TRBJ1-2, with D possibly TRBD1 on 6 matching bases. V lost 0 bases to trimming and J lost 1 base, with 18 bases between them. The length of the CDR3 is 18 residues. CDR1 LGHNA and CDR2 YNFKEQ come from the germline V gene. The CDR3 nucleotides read TGTGCCAGCAGCCAAGATGGGTGGGGGCGCGGAGGTAACTATGGCTACACCTTC. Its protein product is CASSQDGWGRGGNYGYTF.

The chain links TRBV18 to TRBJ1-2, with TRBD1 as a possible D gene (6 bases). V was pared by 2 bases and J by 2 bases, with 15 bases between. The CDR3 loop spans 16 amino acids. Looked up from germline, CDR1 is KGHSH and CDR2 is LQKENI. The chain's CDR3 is CASSPVPDRTNYGYTF. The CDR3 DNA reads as TGTGCCAGCTCACCAGTACCCGACAGGACCAACTATGGCTACACCTTC.

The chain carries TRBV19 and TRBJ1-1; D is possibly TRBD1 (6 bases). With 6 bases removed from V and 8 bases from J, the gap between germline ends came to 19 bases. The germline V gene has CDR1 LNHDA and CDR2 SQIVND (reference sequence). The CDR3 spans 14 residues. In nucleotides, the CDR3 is TGTGCCAGTAGCTTAGTGGACAGCCAAGGGGAAGCTTTCTTT. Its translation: CASSLVDSQGEAFF.